Presented here are 19 T cell receptor delta chains from one specimen sequenced in a study of γδ T cells in repeated Plasmodium falciparum infection. TCRdb re-identified clones in the multiplex PCR reads via CATT. Counted here are 70,000 to 95,000 delta-chain clones, around 1.4% occurring once; the ten biggest clones make up 8.5% to 10%. Gammadelta T cells were flow-sorted from PBMC into Vgamma9/Vdelta2+ and Vdelta2-negative populations for bulk analysis. The sample consisted of gamma-delta T cells from blood. These receptors were collected from a pool of human donors (malaria-infected and uninfected, not separated).

A note on this clone: TCRdb assigns this DNA the protein of a much larger clone, which departs from its translation at residue 3; this likely reflects a read error, and the protein shown comes from translating the DNA. This chain uses TRDV1 with TRDJ1; D is perhaps TRDD3 (6 bases). The J gene is not listed in TCRdb, so it was assigned here from a DNA match to germline. From germline, CDR1 is TSWWSYY and CDR2 QGS. This CDR3 comprises 12 residues. The CDR3 here is CAPGAYTDKLIF. In DNA, the CDR3 is TGTGCTCCTGGGGCTTACACCGATAAACTCATCTTT.

This clone has a count of ten or more. With a much larger clone just one base away, this may be a read error. The sample carries other DNA sequences with the same CDR3. CDR3 sequence (DNA): TGTGCTCTTGGGGAACAAAGTCGATGGTTGGGTTCATACTGGGGATTACCCGATAAACTCATCTTT. Protein: CALGEQSRWLGSYWGLPDKLIF. The chain uses TRDV1 and TRDJ1, with 7 nucleotides matching TRDD3. The J segment lost 3 bases and the V segment lost 1 base, leaving 26 bases of the junction unmatched. The CDR3 spans 22 residues. From germline, CDR1 is TSWWSYY and CDR2 QGS.

Note on this clone: The translation of this DNA and the TCRdb protein of a much larger clone differ at residue 12, probably owing to a read error; the protein shown here is translated from the DNA. This sequence joins TRDV1 and TRDJ2; TRDD3 matches 8 bases. Germline V gene lookup returns CDR1 TSWWSYY and CDR2 QGS. This CDR3 has 19 residues. J lost 2 bases, V lost 0 bases, and 11 bases had no gene match. Here the CDR3 DNA reads TGTGCTCTTGGGGAACTATTAACTTCCTGGGGGAGATTGACAGCACAACTCTTCTTT. It translates to CALGELLTSWGRLTAQLFF.

As concerns this clone: A single base is all that separates this from a far larger clone, so a read error is likely. Additional DNA sequences in this sample encode the identical CDR3. The V gene is TRDV1, the J gene TRDJ1; 8 bases fit TRDD3. This CDR3 region has 19 residues. Germline V CDR1 and CDR2: TSWWSYY, QGS. V lost 0 bases to trimming and J lost 8 bases; unmatched junction nucleotides: 20. The CDR3 DNA sequence: TGTGCTCTTGGGGAACTAGAAAGGTCGGATCTGGGGGACGCGTCAAAACTCATCTTT. Its translation is CALGELERSDLGDASKLIF.

This clone was observed at least ten times. The TCRdb protein comes from a much larger clone and disagrees with this DNA's translation at residue 3, likely due to a read error; the protein given here is derived from the DNA. The chain is built from TRDV2 and TRDJ1, with 7 nucleotides matching TRDD3. This CDR3 region has 17 residues. Germline assignment: CDR1 GEAIGNYY and CDR2 EKD. The CDR3 bases are TGTGCCAGTGACACCGTGGGGGAGGCCCCGAGAACCGATAAACTCATCTTT. This sequence encodes CASDTVGEAPRTDKLIF.

In its sample, this clone was seen a few times. A far larger clone is only one base removed, so a read error is likely. Other DNA sequences within the sample encode an identical CDR3. The rearrangement uses TRDV1 and TRDJ1, with D unresolved. This CDR3 spans 17 amino acids. Looked up from germline, CDR1 is TSWWSYY and CDR2 is QGS. The CDR3 DNA is TGTGCTCTTGAGAGTCTACCTGCCTGTACCGGCACCGATAAACTCATCTTC. Translating it yields CALESLPACTGTDKLIF.

Notes on this clone: Translating this DNA gives a protein that differs at residue 12 from the TCRdb one, which belongs to a much larger clone; a read error is likely, and the protein shown is this translation. V gene TRDV1 combines with J gene TRDJ1, with D uncertain. The germline V gene encodes CDR1 TSWWSYY and CDR2 QGS. The CDR3 sequence is 17 residues long. V was cut by 0 bases and J by 4 bases, with 18 bases left in between. DNA for the CDR3: TGTGCTCTTGGGGAACTTAAGAGGGCACCGGGGCGCGATAAACTCATCTTT. It is translated as CALGELKRAPGRDKLIF.

This clone has a handful of counts. This likely came from a read error, as a far larger clone is one base away. The same CDR3 is also encoded by other DNA sequences in this sample. The CDR3: CALGELTLRRYAVRPLIF. DNA of the CDR3: TGTGCCCTTGGGGAACTTACCCTACGGCGCTACGCAGTCAGACCCCTGATCTTT. The genes are TRDV1 and TRDJ4; D possibly uses TRDD2 or TRDD3 (5 bases each). Because TCRdb records no J gene, it was assigned here through a match of the DNA to germline. Germline V gene data show CDR1 as TSWWSYY and CDR2 as QGS. The CDR3 has 18 amino acids.

About this clone itself: A far larger clone lies a single base away; this is likely a read error. The sample contains more than one DNA sequence encoding this CDR3. The V call is TRDV2, the J call TRDJ1, with 8 nucleotides matching TRDD3. Germline lookup yields CDR1 GEAIGNYY and CDR2 EKD. The CDR3 is 16 residues long. The CDR3 DNA sequence: TGTGCCTGTGACACAGCGACTGGGGGTCTCACCGATAAGCTCATCTTT. This sequence encodes CACDTATGGLTDKLIF.

A remark on this clone: The protein recorded in TCRdb matches a much larger clone and deviates from this DNA's translation at residue 15, suggesting a read error; the protein here is obtained by translating the DNA. CDR3 residues: CALGPEGLAGGYTDRLIF. The CDR3 coding sequence is TGTGCTCTTGGGCCGGAAGGCTTGGCTGGGGGTTACACCGATAGACTCATCTTT. V is TRDV1 and J is TRDJ1, with 7 bases fitting TRDD3. The length of the CDR3 is 18 residues. Per the germline V gene, CDR1 is TSWWSYY and CDR2 is QGS.

Points on this clone: TCRdb records a much larger clone's protein for this DNA, with a difference at residue 9 that likely arises from a read error; the protein given is the translation of the DNA. The V call is TRDV1, the J call TRDJ1, with no clear D. Here the J gene came from matching the DNA to germline, since TCRdb omits it. The ends were cut back, 2 bases at V and 1 base at J, with 8 bases in the middle. This CDR3 comprises 14 residues. The germline CDR1 and CDR2 sequences are TSWWSYY and QGS. CDR3: CALGEWFGTDKLIF. In DNA form, the CDR3 reads TGTGCTCTTGGGGAATGGTTTGGCACCGATAAACTCATCTTT.

A remark on this clone: A read error likely explains why the TCRdb protein, taken from a much larger clone, differs from this DNA's translation at residue 15; the protein shown is translated from the DNA. The V gene is given as TRDV2, and no J gene call is available; the D call of TRDD3 is as the table states it, not checked on the DNA. This CDR3 is 17 amino acids long. CDR1 and CDR2 (germline): GEAIGNYY, EKD. CDR3 in DNA: TGTGCCTGTGACACCGTGGGGATTCCCCTCGACACCGATAAATTCATCTTT. Amino acids: CACDTVGIPLDTDKFIF.

This clone was found a few times. The translation of this DNA and the TCRdb protein of a much larger clone differ at residue 12, probably owing to a read error; the protein shown here is translated from the DNA. The chain employs TRDV1 and TRDJ1; no clear D gene. The V and J ends lost 0 bases and 2 bases respectively, with 22 bases between them. The CDR3 consists of 19 residues. Looked up from germline, CDR1 is TSWWSYY and CDR2 is QGS. CDR3 DNA: TGTGCTCTTGGGGAACTAGAGTCGTCCCGGTCCTCTATTACCGATAAACTCATCTTT. It is translated as CALGELESSRSSITDKLIF.

About this clone itself: The protein given by TCRdb reflects a much larger clone and differs at residue 13 from this DNA's translation, likely from a read error; the protein shown is the DNA's translation. The CDR3 is CAFNSLWGIQNPGKLIF. In DNA form, the CDR3 reads TGTGCCTTTAATTCCCTTTGGGGGATACAAAATCCCGGTAAACTCATCTTT. The J gene is TRDJ1, the V gene TRDV3; 10 nucleotides align to TRDD3. Assignment of the J gene here rests on matching the DNA to germline, because TCRdb gives none. The V segment lost 1 base and the J segment 7 bases; nucleotides outside the gene matches: 18. CDR3 length: 17 residues. The germline CDR1 and CDR2 sequences are TVYSNPD and GDNSRS (reference sequence).

In this sample, this clone turned up a few times. The TCRdb record carries a much larger clone's protein, which differs from this DNA's translation at residue 6; a read error is the likely cause, and the protein listed here is the DNA translation. The chain recombines TRDV2 with TRDJ1; 12 bases are a match to TRDD3. Germline V CDR1 and CDR2: GEAIGNYY, EKD. This CDR3 spans 19 amino acids. CDR3 nucleotides: TGTGCCTGTGACTCCAAAGGGGTCGTTACTGGGGGATACACCGATAAGCTCATCTTT. It translates to CACDSKGVVTGGYTDKLIF.

About this clone itself: Translating this DNA gives a protein that differs at residue 11 from the TCRdb one, which belongs to a much larger clone; a read error is likely, and the protein shown is this translation. This chain links TRDV2 with TRDJ1; TRDD3 is a possible D gene (5 bases). The J gene is absent in TCRdb and was assigned here via DNA matching to germline. The V gene's germline CDR1 is GEAIGNYY and CDR2 EKD. The CDR3 sequence is 14 residues long. The V gene lost 6 bases and the J gene lost 10 bases, with 23 bases spanning the gap. The CDR3 coding sequence is TGTGCCTGTAGCTCAGATACCCGGCTTTCAGGACTCATCTTT. As protein: CACSSDTRLSGLIF.

This chain connects TRDV1 to TRDJ1, with 8 positions matching TRDD3. No J gene is reported in TCRdb; it was inferred here by comparing the DNA with germline. This CDR3 spans 20 amino acids. Unmatched junction bases numbered 24, after V lost 8 bases and J lost 1 base. Germline V gene lookup returns CDR1 TSWWSYY and CDR2 QGS. CDR3 region: CALPQIRPRSLGYGTDKLIF. The CDR3 nucleotides are TGTGCTCTTCCTCAAATTCGGCCTCGTAGTCTGGGATACGGCACCGATAAACTCATCTTT.

This clone has a handful of counts. One base separates it from a far larger clone, so it is likely a read error. Other DNA sequences in this sample translate to the same CDR3. The J gene is TRDJ1, the V gene TRDV3; 12 bases align to TRDD3. The V segment lost 2 bases and the J segment 0 bases; nucleotides outside the gene matches: 16. In germline, CDR1 is TVYSNPD, CDR2 GDNSRS (reference sequence). The CDR3 is 19 residues long. DNA for the CDR3: TGTGCCTTTCGCGGGGGCACTGGGGGATACCGATGGTACACCGATAAACTCATCTTT. This translates into CAFRGGTGGYRWYTDKLIF.

This clone was seen repeatedly, ten times or more. The chain uses TRDV2 and TRDJ1, with D possibly matching TRDD1 (5 bases). This CDR3 comprises 14 residues. With 0 bases removed from V and 1 base from J, the gap between germline ends came to 8 bases. Germline V CDR1 and CDR2: GEAIGNYY, EKD. CDR3 in amino acids: CACDTVEITDKLIF. The CDR3 DNA reads as TGTGCCTGTGACACCGTAGAAATCACCGATAAACTCATCTTT.